Below, 27 T cell receptor beta chains from the same sample are listed, as sequenced in a study of CD8+ T cells in alopecia areata. Once RNA had been extracted, it was reverse transcribed into cDNA to act as the sequencing template. Only in-frame clones appear in the TCRdb table, and some are missing; sequencing was by immunoSEQ multiplex PCR. Of roughly 200,000 clones in the sample, around 63% are singletons; the top ten hold about 1.5%. The specimen comprised CD4+ T cells sorted from blood, sampled at week 0. These TCRs come from a human donor with alopecia areata.

The chain recombines TRBV29-1 with TRBJ1-2; no clear D gene. Trimming took off 2 bases at V and 4 bases at J, with 14 bases between the two ends. Germline V gives CDR1 SQVTM, CDR2 ANQGSEA. This CDR3 is built from 14 residues. CDR3 loop: CSVEFHETTYGYTF. The DNA of the CDR3 is TGCAGCGTTGAATTTCACGAAACGACCTATGGCTACACCTTC.

V is TRBV27 and J is TRBJ2-3; tentatively, D is TRBD2 (7 bases). The CDR3 is 14 residues long. The germline gives CDR1 MNHEY, CDR2 SMNVEV (reference sequence). Trimming pared 3 bases from V and 6 bases from J, leaving 13 bases between. The DNA for the CDR3 is TGTGCCAGCAGTTTCCGGGCGGGGGCGGATACGCAGTATTTT. Encoded protein: CASSFRAGADTQYF.

This clone has just one count. The gene calls are TRBV9 and TRBJ2-7; D remains ambiguous. Germline V lookup: CDR1 SGDLS, CDR2 YYNGEE. The V end lost 2 bases, the J end lost 3 bases, and 9 bases lay between the germline ends. The CDR3 runs 13 residues. CDR3 region: CASSVEDGYEQYF. The DNA for the CDR3 is TGTGCCAGCAGCGTTGAGGACGGCTACGAGCAGTACTTC. The whole variable domain, remainder taken from reference TRBV9 and TRBJ2-7, is DSGVTQTPKHLITATGQRVTLRCSPRSGDLSVYWYQQSLDQGLQFLIQYYNGEERAKGNILERFSAQQFPDLHSELNLSSLELGDSALYFCASSVEDGYEQYFGPGTRLTVT.

This rearrangement joins TRBV5-4 to TRBJ2-3; 7 nucleotides line up with TRBD2. The CDR3 is 16 residues long. V shed 3 bases and J 0 bases; nucleotides not matched to a gene: 7. CDR1 is SGHNT and CDR2 is YYREEE in the germline V gene (reference sequence). CDR3 residues: CASSSLGSGSTDTQYF. CDR3 in DNA: TGTGCCAGCAGCTCCCTGGGTAGCGGGAGCACAGATACGCAGTATTTT. The whole variable domain, remainder taken from reference TRBV5-4 and TRBJ2-3, is ETGVTQSPTHLIKTRGQQVTLRCSSQSGHNTVSWYQQALGQGPQFIFQYYREEENGRGNFPPRFSGLQFPNYSSELNVNALELDDSALYLCASSSLGSGSTDTQYFGPGTRLTVL.

V and J are TRBV5-6 and TRBJ2-3; no definite D call. CDR3 length equals 12 residues. Germline CDR1 and CDR2: SGHDT and YYEEEE. V dropped 4 bases and J dropped 5 bases, with 8 bases sitting between them. The CDR3 nucleotides read TGTGCCAGCAGCCCCCGAAGAGATACGCAGTATTTT. Amino acid sequence: CASSPRRDTQYF. The full variable domain, rest sourced from reference TRBV5-6 and TRBJ2-3, is DAGVTQSPTHLIKTRGQQVTLRCSPKSGHDTVSWYQQALGQGPQFIFQYYEEEERQRGNFPDRFSGHQFPNYSSELNVNALLLGDSALYLCASSPRRDTQYFGPGTRLTVL.

The rearrangement joins TRBV7-2 to TRBJ2-3; D may match TRBD1 or TRBD2 (6 bases each). In germline, CDR1 is SGHTA, CDR2 FQGNSA. CDR3 length: 16 residues. Trimming stripped 5 bases from V and 4 bases from J, with 19 bases between. The CDR3 DNA follows: TGTGCCAGCAGCCCCCTCCCGGGGGCCCTCGCAGATACGCAGTATTTT. It translates to CASSPLPGALADTQYF.

This chain joins TRBV14 and TRBJ1-6; no clear D. Germline V gives CDR1 SGHDN, CDR2 FVKESK. Between the trimmed V and J ends, which lost 4 bases and 10 bases, there was a span of 11 bases. This CDR3 has 13 amino acids. The CDR3 DNA follows: TGTGCCAGCAGCCCAAGTATTAGATCACCCCTCCACTTT. Translating gives CASSPSIRSPLHF.

The chain carries TRBV6-1 and TRBJ2-3, with 7 bases matching TRBD2. Germline CDR1 and CDR2: MNHNS and SASEGT. CDR3 size: 16 residues. The V gene end was trimmed by 1 base and the J gene end by 1 base; junction bases not matched to a gene: 5. CDR3 coding DNA: TGTGCCAGCAGTGAAGGACTAGCCCTTGGCACAGATACGCAGTATTTT. As protein: CASSEGLALGTDTQYF.

The V call is TRBV6-5, the J call TRBJ2-3; the D gene could be TRBD1 or TRBD2 (5 bases each). Germline V gene lookup returns CDR1 MNHEY and CDR2 SVGAGI. V gave up 3 bases and J gave up 2 bases, with 12 bases separating them. This CDR3 is built from 15 residues. In DNA form, the CDR3 reads TGTGCCAGCAGTTATGGGACCGACCCCACAGATACGCAGTATTTT. Translating gives CASSYGTDPTDTQYF.

This clone appeared a few times. The chain is built from TRBV20-1 and TRBJ2-3, with a possible D match to TRBD2 (5 bases). Per germline, CDR1 DFQATT and CDR2 SNEGSKA (reference sequence). V shed 5 bases and J shed 6 bases, with 9 bases lying between them. The CDR3 loop spans 11 amino acids. The CDR3 protein is CSAPIADTQYF. CDR3 nucleotide sequence: TGCAGTGCTCCCATAGCGGATACGCAGTATTTT.

This clone was recorded a few times. The chain has TRBV19 and TRBJ2-1; weak D call: TRBD2 (7 bases). Germline CDR1 and CDR2: LNHDA and SQIVND (reference sequence). Deletions cut 6 bases from V and 5 bases from J, with 20 bases between. This CDR3 region has 16 residues. The CDR3 sequence: CASRTAGALPNNEQFF. The CDR3 bases are TGTGCCAGTAGAACCGCGGGGGCCCTCCCCAACAATGAGCAGTTCTTC.

The gene calls are TRBV5-1 and TRBJ2-3, with D hard to call. This CDR3 spans 13 amino acids. Germline V gene sequence: CDR1 SGHRS, CDR2 YFSETQ. The V end lost 4 bases, the J end lost 7 bases, and 13 bases lay between the germline ends. The CDR3 DNA sequence: TGCGCCAGCAGCCCCGGTGGGGTAAATACGCAGTATTTT. This encodes CASSPGGVNTQYF.

The sample holds one count of this clone. The rearrangement links TRBV29-1 to TRBJ2-3, with 12 bases aligning to TRBD2. V shed 7 bases and J 9 bases; nucleotides not matched to a gene: 8. This CDR3 spans 13 amino acids. Germline V gene lookup returns CDR1 SQVTM and CDR2 ANQGSEA. CDR3 nucleotides: TGCAGCGCCCTAGCGGGGGGGCCGGGGACGCAGTATTTT. Amino acids: CSALAGGPGTQYF.

The V call is TRBV18, the J call TRBJ1-2; D unresolved. Germline loops: CDR1 KGHSH, CDR2 LQKENI. The CDR3 is 15 residues long. Trimming took 4 bases from V and 7 from J, leaving 19 bases between them. The CDR3 DNA follows: TGTGCCAGCTCACTGACCCGGACGGTCCCGGCTGGCTACACCTTC. Protein product: CASSLTRTVPAGYTF. The variable domain in full, completed from reference TRBV18 and TRBJ1-2, reads NAGVMQNPRHLVRRRGQEARLRCSPMKGHSHVYWYRQLPEEGLKFMVYLQKENIIDESGMPKERFSAEFPKEGPSILRIQQVVRGDSAAYFCASSLTRTVPAGYTFGSGTRLTVV.

V usage is TRBV5-1 and J usage is TRBJ1-2; unclear D gene. Deletions cut 5 bases from V and 0 bases from J, with 14 bases between. This CDR3 spans 15 amino acids. Germline lookup yields CDR1 SGHRS and CDR2 YFSETQ. The CDR3 DNA reads as TGCGCCAGCAGGGAAGACATTGCCTCTAACTATGGCTACACCTTC. This sequence encodes CASREDIASNYGYTF.

V gene TRBV7-9 combines with J gene TRBJ2-3; a weak D match, TRBD2 (6 bases). This CDR3 is built from 13 residues. The V gene lost 6 bases and the J gene lost 4 bases, with 11 bases spanning the gap. Per the germline V gene, CDR1 is SEHNR and CDR2 is FQNEAQ (reference sequence). CDR3 amino acids: CASRYSGPDTQYF. CDR3 DNA sequence: TGTGCCAGCAGATACAGCGGGCCAGATACGCAGTATTTT.

The V gene is TRBV5-6, the J gene TRBJ1-2; D not resolved. Germline assignment: CDR1 SGHDT and CDR2 YYEEEE. The CDR3 is made up of 13 amino acids. Trimming stripped 1 base from V and 8 bases from J, with 12 bases between. The CDR3 is CASSLRPEEGYTF. CDR3 in DNA: TGTGCCAGCAGCTTGAGACCAGAGGAAGGCTACACCTTC.

The sample holds a few counts of this clone. The V gene is TRBV2, the J gene TRBJ1-1; D not resolved. V was trimmed by 5 bases and J by 6 bases, leaving 10 bases between them. CDR1 and CDR2 from the germline V gene are SNHLY and FYNNEI. The CDR3 runs to 12 residues. CDR3 DNA sequence: TGTGCCAGCAGTTCCATTGACCCTGAAGCTTTCTTT. This sequence encodes CASSSIDPEAFF. The whole variable domain, remainder taken from reference TRBV2 and TRBJ1-1, is EPEVTQTPSHQVTQMGQEVILRCVPISNHLYFYWYRQILGQKVEFLVSFYNNEISEKSEIFDDQFSVERPDGSNFTLKIRSTKLEDSAMYFCASSSIDPEAFFGQGTRLTVV.

The J gene is TRBJ2-1, the V gene TRBV6-5; D gene unclear. The germline CDR1 and CDR2 sequences are MNHEY and SVGAGI. The CDR3 loop spans 15 amino acids. The V gene lost 7 bases and the J gene lost 5 bases, with 18 bases spanning the gap. The CDR3 sequence is CASKGWRFGDNEQFF. DNA of the CDR3: TGTGCCAGCAAAGGGTGGCGGTTTGGGGACAATGAGCAGTTCTTC.

The chain links TRBV5-1 to TRBJ2-7; D may be TRBD1 (5 bases). This CDR3 comprises 14 residues. Germline-derived CDR1 and CDR2 are SGHRS and YFSETQ. Between the trimmed V and J ends, which lost 0 bases and 2 bases, there was a span of 9 bases. CDR3: CASSLEAGPYEQYF. In nucleotides, the CDR3 is TGCGCCAGCAGCTTGGAGGCAGGGCCCTACGAGCAGTACTTC. The whole variable domain, filled in from reference TRBV5-1 and TRBJ2-7, reads KAGVTQTPRYLIKTRGQQVTLSCSPISGHRSVSWYQQTPGQGLQFLFEYFSETQRNKGNFPGRFSGRQFSNSRSEMNVSTLELGDSALYLCASSLEAGPYEQYFGPGTRLTVT.

This clone was seen a few times. The gene calls are TRBV7-2 and TRBJ1-1; TRBD1 is a possible D gene (6 bases). The ends were cut back, 1 base at V and 5 bases at J, with 14 bases in the middle. The length of the CDR3 is 15 residues. Germline lookup yields CDR1 SGHTA and CDR2 FQGNSA. The CDR3 sequence: CASSLVAGDRTEAFF. CDR3 DNA sequence: TGTGCCAGCAGCTTAGTTGCAGGGGATAGGACTGAAGCTTTCTTT. Full variable domain (rest looked up from reference TRBV7-2 and TRBJ1-1): GAGVSQSPSNKVTEKGKDVELRCDPISGHTALYWYRQSLGQGLEFLIYFQGNSAPDKSGLPSDRFSAERTGGSVSTLTIQRTQQEDSAVYLCASSLVAGDRTEAFFGQGTRLTVV.

The V call is TRBV5-1, the J call TRBJ2-5; maybe TRBD1 (6 bases). This CDR3 comprises 16 residues. CDR1 and CDR2 from the germline V gene are SGHRS and YFSETQ. V was trimmed by 5 bases and J by 2 bases, leaving 19 bases between them. The CDR3 DNA follows: TGCGCCAGCAGGCCCCAGGGGTCCAGGGGACAAGAGACCCAGTACTTC. It specifies CASRPQGSRGQETQYF.

The chain has TRBV4-3 and TRBJ2-1; TRBD1 matches at 7 bases. From germline, CDR1 is LGHNA and CDR2 YSLEER. This CDR3 is 14 amino acids long. With 1 base clipped from V and 9 bases from J, the junction kept 6 bases outside the gene matches. The CDR3 loop reads CASSQGGTGAEQFF. The CDR3 DNA reads as TGCGCCAGCAGCCAAGGGGGAACAGGGGCTGAGCAGTTCTTC.

The chain carries TRBV27 and TRBJ2-7; D is unclear. The ends were cut back, 2 bases at V and 5 bases at J, with 10 bases in the middle. CDR3 length: 13 amino acids. Germline V gene data show CDR1 as MNHEY and CDR2 as SMNVEV (reference sequence). The CDR3 reads CASSLGKVHEQYF. CDR3 bases: TGTGCCAGCAGTTTAGGAAAGGTCCACGAGCAGTACTTC.

This clone was observed a handful of times. This chain joins TRBV29-1 and TRBJ2-3, with 9 nucleotides matching TRBD2. V shed 4 bases and J 2 bases; nucleotides not matched to a gene: 4. From germline, CDR1 is SQVTM and CDR2 ANQGSEA. This CDR3 is 14 amino acids long. The CDR3 loop reads CSVAPGLATDTQYF. The CDR3 nucleotides read TGCAGCGTTGCCCCGGGACTAGCCACAGATACGCAGTATTTT.

This chain uses TRBV29-1 with TRBJ1-2; tentatively, D is TRBD1 (5 bases). V lost 3 bases to trimming and J lost 3 bases, with 8 bases between them. CDR1 is SQVTM and CDR2 is ANQGSEA in the germline V gene. The CDR3 covers 12 residues. The CDR3 protein is CSVDGRDYGYTF. The CDR3 DNA sequence: TGCAGCGTTGATGGCAGGGACTATGGCTACACCTTC.

This clone turned up a few times. Other DNA sequences within the sample encode an identical CDR3. The chain is built from TRBV29-1 and TRBJ2-3, with 8 bases fitting TRBD1. Germline V gene lookup returns CDR1 SQVTM and CDR2 ANQGSEA. The J segment lost 0 bases and the V segment lost 6 bases, leaving 5 bases of the junction unmatched. The CDR3 extends over 14 amino acids. CDR3 amino acids: CSVGQATSTDTQYF. The CDR3 DNA is TGCAGCGTGGGACAGGCCACTAGCACAGATACGCAGTATTTT.